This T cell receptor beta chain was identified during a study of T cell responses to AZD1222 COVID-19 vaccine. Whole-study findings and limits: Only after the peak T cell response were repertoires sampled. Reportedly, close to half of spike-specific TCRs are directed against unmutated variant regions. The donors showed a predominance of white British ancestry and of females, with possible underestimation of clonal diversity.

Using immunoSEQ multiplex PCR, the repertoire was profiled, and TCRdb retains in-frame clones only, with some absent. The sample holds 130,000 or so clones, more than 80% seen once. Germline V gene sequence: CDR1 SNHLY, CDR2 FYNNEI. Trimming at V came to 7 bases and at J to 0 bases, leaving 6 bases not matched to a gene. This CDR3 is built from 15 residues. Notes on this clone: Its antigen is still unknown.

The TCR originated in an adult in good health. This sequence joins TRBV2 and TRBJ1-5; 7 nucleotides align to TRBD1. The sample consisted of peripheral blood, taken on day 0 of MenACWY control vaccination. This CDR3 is CASTLDRLSNQPQHF. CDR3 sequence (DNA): TGTGCCAGCACCTTGGACAGGCTTAGCAATCAGCCCCAGCATTTT. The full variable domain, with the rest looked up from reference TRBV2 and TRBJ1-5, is EPEVTQTPSHQVTQMGQEVILRCVPISNHLYFYWYRQILGQKVEFLVSFYNNEISEKSEIFDDQFSVERPDGSNFTLKIRSTKLEDSAMYFCASTLDRLSNQPQHFGDGTRLSIL.